Listed below are T cell receptor beta chains from one sample, sequenced in a study of T-cell reconstitution after alpha-beta-depleted transplantation in children. TCRdb reanalysed the PCR reads using MiXCR and keeps one entry per CDR3 protein. There are about 580,000 distinct CDR3 sequences in the sample; 20% to 25% occur only once, and 13% to 15% lies in the top ten. The sequenced sample was PBMCs, mostly from graft donor cells, obtained 360 days after TCRalphabeta/CD19-depleted stem cell transplant. Receptors originate from a boy under three years old who had a stem cell transplant for acute myeloid leukemia, so the T cells may come from the graft donor. CDR3s include the opening cysteine and the closing phenylalanine or tryptophan. A D gene is named only where the DNA matches it firmly. Some rows mark clone size as missing; the rest say once, few, many or name a class of expanded clone.

D gene: TRBD1; V gene: TRBV25-1; J gene: TRBJ2-2; clone size: -; CDR3 protein: CASSESHRGLELFF; CDR3 DNA: TGTGCCAGCAGTGAATCCCACAGGGGTCTGGAGCTGTTTTTT
D gene: -; V gene: TRBV6-1; J gene: TRBJ2-2; clone size: -; CDR3 protein: CASSEAPGDYTSVGELFF; CDR3 DNA: TGTGCCAGCAGTGAAGCGCCAGGGGATTATACTTCCGTCGGGGAGCTGTTTTTT
D gene: -; V gene: TRBV5-1; J gene: TRBJ2-1; clone size: -; CDR3 protein: CASTGRSSYNEQFF; CDR3 DNA: TGCGCCAGCACGGGGAGGAGCTCCTACAATGAGCAGTTCTTC
D gene: -; V gene: TRBV7-9; J gene: TRBJ2-1; clone size: -; CDR3 protein: CASIDGRGLNEQFF; CDR3 DNA: TGTGCCAGCATCGACGGCAGGGGCCTCAATGAGCAGTTCTTC
D gene: -; V gene: TRBV10-2; J gene: TRBJ1-6; clone size: -; CDR3 protein: CASSLEGGDSPLHF; CDR3 DNA: TGCGCCAGCAGTCTCGAGGGTGGGGATTCACCCCTCCACTTT
D gene: -; V gene: TRBV10-3; J gene: TRBJ2-1; clone size: -; CDR3 protein: CAISDRGDEQFF; CDR3 DNA: TGTGCCATCAGTGATCGCGGCGATGAGCAGTTCTTC
D gene: -; V gene: TRBV20-1; J gene: TRBJ1-6; clone size: many; CDR3 protein: CSAIPPGSNSPLHF; CDR3 DNA: TGCAGTGCCATTCCCCCAGGGAGCAATTCACCCCTCCACTTT
D gene: TRBD2; V gene: TRBV20-1; J gene: TRBJ2-1; clone size: -; CDR3 protein: CSARDRNQRGPPHNEQFF; CDR3 DNA: TGCAGTGCTAGAGATAGGAACCAGCGGGGACCACCACACAATGAGCAGTTCTTC
D gene: TRBD2; V gene: TRBV4-3; J gene: TRBJ2-3; clone size: many; CDR3 protein: CASSQSWRGSDTQYF; CDR3 DNA: TGCGCCAGCAGCCAATCGTGGCGGGGGTCAGATACGCAGTATTTT
D gene: TRBD1; V gene: TRBV6-5; J gene: TRBJ2-2; clone size: -; CDR3 protein: CASSYLTGAKGEVFF; CDR3 DNA: TGTGCCAGCAGTTACTTAACAGGGGCCAAGGGCGAGGTTTTTTTT
D gene: TRBD1; V gene: TRBV5-1; J gene: TRBJ2-3; clone size: many; CDR3 protein: CASSPGTASTDTQYF; CDR3 DNA: TGCGCCAGCAGCCCCGGGACAGCTAGCACAGATACGCAGTATTTT
D gene: -; V gene: TRBV7-2; J gene: TRBJ2-5; clone size: few; CDR3 protein: CASIPRRGQETQYF; CDR3 DNA: TGTGCCAGCATCCCAAGACGGGGTCAAGAGACCCAGTACTTC
D gene: TRBD2; V gene: TRBV29-1; J gene: TRBJ2-5; clone size: many; CDR3 protein: CSVEGSLAGGQETQYF; CDR3 DNA: TGCAGCGTTGAAGGATCCCTAGCGGGGGGACAAGAGACCCAGTACTTC
D gene: -; V gene: TRBV12-3/TRBV12-4; J gene: TRBJ2-7; clone size: few; CDR3 protein: CASSWPGSYEQYF; CDR3 DNA: TGTGCCAGCAGTTGGCCAGGCTCCTACGAGCAGTACTTC
D gene: -; V gene: TRBV20-1; J gene: TRBJ1-2; clone size: -; CDR3 protein: CSARGTGTDGYTF; CDR3 DNA: TGCAGTGCTAGAGGTACGGGAACGGATGGCTACACCTTC
D gene: -; V gene: TRBV20-1; J gene: TRBJ1-5; clone size: few; CDR3 protein: CSVPQGYSNQPQHF; CDR3 DNA: TGCAGTGTTCCACAGGGATATAGCAATCAGCCCCAGCATTTT
D gene: -; V gene: TRBV20-1; J gene: TRBJ1-4; clone size: -; CDR3 protein: CSARDRTASNEKLFF; CDR3 DNA: TGCAGTGCTAGAGATAGGACAGCCTCAAATGAAAAACTGTTTTTT
D gene: -; V gene: TRBV7-9; J gene: TRBJ2-6; clone size: many; CDR3 protein: CASSLAVLTPRPGANVLTF; CDR3 DNA: TGTGCCAGCAGCTTAGCGGTTCTTACCCCTCGCCCTGGGGCCAACGTCCTGACTTTC
D gene: TRBD2; V gene: TRBV12-3/TRBV12-4; J gene: TRBJ2-1; clone size: many; CDR3 protein: CASSWTSLGSVF; CDR3 DNA: TGTGCCAGCAGCTGGACTAGTCTAGGTTCGGTCTTC
D gene: -; V gene: TRBV6-5; J gene: TRBJ2-1; clone size: many; CDR3 protein: CASSYTGRYNEQFF; CDR3 DNA: TGTGCCAGCAGTTACACAGGACGGTACAATGAGCAGTTCTTC
D gene: -; V gene: TRBV9; J gene: TRBJ1-2; clone size: many; CDR3 protein: CASSVGYNYGYTF; CDR3 DNA: TGTGCCAGCAGCGTAGGCTATAACTATGGCTACACCTTC
D gene: -; V gene: TRBV7-8; J gene: TRBJ2-2; clone size: -; CDR3 protein: CASTLTWRQRGGELFF; CDR3 DNA: TGTGCCAGCACCCTTACATGGCGGCAGAGGGGCGGGGAGCTGTTTTTT
D gene: -; V gene: TRBV5-6; J gene: TRBJ2-1; clone size: -; CDR3 protein: CASSPIRFYNEQFF; CDR3 DNA: TGTGCCAGCAGCCCCATCCGGTTCTACAATGAGCAGTTCTTC
D gene: -; V gene: TRBV10-3; J gene: TRBJ2-1; clone size: few; CDR3 protein: CAISVSENEQFF; CDR3 DNA: TGTGCCATCAGTGTTTCCGAGAATGAGCAGTTCTTC
D gene: -; V gene: TRBV20-1; J gene: TRBJ2-3; clone size: -; CDR3 protein: CSARDSRSTDTQYF; CDR3 DNA: TGCAGTGCTCGGGACTCCCGAAGCACAGATACGCAGTATTTT
D gene: TRBD1; V gene: TRBV20-1; J gene: TRBJ2-7; clone size: -; CDR3 protein: CKVRDRASYEQYF; CDR3 DNA: TGCAAGGTCCGGGACAGGGCCTCCTACGAGCAGTACTTC
D gene: TRBD2; V gene: TRBV7-9; J gene: TRBJ2-3; clone size: -; CDR3 protein: CASSLVGTSDTQYF; CDR3 DNA: TGTGCCAGCAGCTTAGTAGGGACTAGCGATACGCAGTATTTT
D gene: TRBD1; V gene: TRBV20-1; J gene: TRBJ1-5; clone size: many; CDR3 protein: CSASKGAVSNQPQHF; CDR3 DNA: TGCAGTGCTAGCAAGGGGGCAGTTAGCAATCAGCCCCAGCATTTT
D gene: TRBD2; V gene: TRBV29-1; J gene: TRBJ2-3; clone size: many; CDR3 protein: CSVVGLAGGPDTQYF; CDR3 DNA: TGCAGCGTTGTCGGGCTAGCGGGGGGTCCAGATACGCAGTATTTT
D gene: -; V gene: TRBV7-2; J gene: TRBJ2-1; clone size: many; CDR3 protein: CASSSQGGDNEQFF; CDR3 DNA: TGTGCCAGCAGCTCCCAGGGGGGGGACAATGAGCAGTTCTTC
D gene: TRBD1; V gene: TRBV11-3; J gene: TRBJ2-3; clone size: many; CDR3 protein: CASSPRQGAQTDTQYF; CDR3 DNA: TGTGCCAGCAGCCCCAGACAGGGGGCGCAGACAGATACGCAGTATTTT
D gene: -; V gene: TRBV6-5; J gene: TRBJ2-1; clone size: many; CDR3 protein: CASSYQGRSTEQFF; CDR3 DNA: TGTGCCAGCAGTTACCAGGGTAGGTCCACAGAGCAGTTCTTC
D gene: -; V gene: TRBV9; J gene: TRBJ2-7; clone size: -; CDR3 protein: CASSVVPGETYEQYF; CDR3 DNA: TGTGCCAGCAGCGTGGTCCCCGGGGAAACCTACGAGCAGTACTTC
D gene: -; V gene: TRBV4-3; J gene: TRBJ2-1; clone size: few; CDR3 protein: CASSQGIGVNEQFF; CDR3 DNA: TGCGCCAGCAGCCAAGGCATAGGGGTCAATGAGCAGTTCTTC
D gene: -; V gene: TRBV12-3/TRBV12-4; J gene: TRBJ1-2; clone size: -; CDR3 protein: CASSPSGRNYGYTF; CDR3 DNA: TGTGCCAGCAGTCCGTCGGGACGGAACTATGGCTACACCTTC
D gene: TRBD2; V gene: TRBV7-2; J gene: TRBJ2-2; clone size: many; CDR3 protein: CASSLMRGGLNTGELFF; CDR3 DNA: TGTGCCAGCAGCTTAATGCGGGGGGGCCTGAACACCGGGGAGCTGTTTTTT
D gene: -; V gene: TRBV29-1; J gene: TRBJ1-1; clone size: -; CDR3 protein: CSVEKVRGTEAFF; CDR3 DNA: TGCAGCGTTGAGAAGGTGAGGGGGACTGAAGCTTTCTTT
D gene: TRBD1; V gene: TRBV20-1; J gene: TRBJ1-2; clone size: -; CDR3 protein: CSARTITGGGYTF; CDR3 DNA: TGCAGTGCTAGAACCATAACAGGGGGTGGCTACACCTTC
D gene: -; V gene: TRBV12-3/TRBV12-4; J gene: TRBJ2-1; clone size: few; CDR3 protein: CASKVKLGGEQFF; CDR3 DNA: TGTGCCAGCAAAGTGAAGCTTGGGGGTGAGCAGTTCTTC
D gene: -; V gene: TRBV10-3; J gene: TRBJ2-3; clone size: -; CDR3 protein: CAIKRDSDTQYF; CDR3 DNA: TGTGCCATCAAACGGGACTCAGATACGCAGTATTTT
D gene: TRBD2; V gene: TRBV7-6; J gene: TRBJ2-1; clone size: -; CDR3 protein: CASKGLAGGSGDYNEQFF; CDR3 DNA: TGTGCCAGCAAAGGACTAGCGGGGGGCTCTGGGGATTACAATGAGCAGTTCTTC
D gene: -; V gene: TRBV20-1; J gene: TRBJ2-6; clone size: -; CDR3 protein: CSGNRDGPSGANVLTF; CDR3 DNA: TGCAGTGGTAACCGGGACGGACCCTCTGGGGCCAACGTCCTGACTTTC
D gene: -; V gene: TRBV7-2; J gene: TRBJ2-6; clone size: -; CDR3 protein: CASSFTGWTNVLTF; CDR3 DNA: TGTGCCAGCAGCTTCACAGGGTGGACCAACGTCCTGACTTTC